The TCR beta chain under discussion was sequenced for a study of blood T cells in healthy people across ages. Study outcomes and limitations: Those diversity estimates obtained from one million T cells were thought to be underestimates.

From germline, CDR1 is MNHEY and CDR2 SVGEGT. The V end was cut by 10 bases, the J end by 4 bases, with 10 bases between. The CDR3 has 11 amino acids. Then a second PCR, running about 6 to 12 cycles, was carried out with a sample-barcoded 5' primer and a J-beta primer mix. TCRdb itself ran the 5' RACE reads through MiXCR, one entry per CDR3 protein. Here the sample spans just under 550,000 distinct CDR3 sequences, less than 25% being singletons. This clonotype was observed a few times. Antigen: not known. A further study also used this sample, focusing on T cells of mothers and their children. That report adds: The sample comes from fewer than ten healthy Caucasian donors: mothers and children. There were over 9 million TCR beta CDR3 reads from each mother and approximately 2.9 million from each child. Slightly higher overlap, not significant, was seen in related mother-child pairs than in unrelated pairs.

Specimen: blood. This TCR derives from a boy between 10 and 17 years old in good health. The chain has TRBV6-2 or TRBV6-3 and TRBJ1-1, with D tentatively TRBD1 (5 bases). The DNA of the CDR3 is TGTGCCATCGGGGGGAGCACTGAAGCTTTCTTT. Encoded protein: CAIGGSTEAFF.